Following are 19 T cell receptor beta chains from one sample sequenced in a study of cytomegalovirus exposure and HLA in healthy donors. The PCR made use of 60 Vbeta and 13 Jbeta primers. Only in-frame clones appear in the TCRdb table, and some are missing; sequencing was by immunoSEQ multiplex PCR. The repertoire holds some 110,000 clones, with around 70% as singletons. Material for sequencing was PBMCs. These receptors were collected from a man younger than 40 in good health and CMV-seropositive.

This clone is a singleton in its sample. The chain is built from TRBV7-2 and TRBJ1-1; 7 bases line up with TRBD1. J gave up 1 base and V 5 bases, and 10 bases lay outside the gene matches. This CDR3 spans 16 amino acids. Germline V lookup: CDR1 SGHTA, CDR2 FQGNSA. This chain's CDR3 is CASSLPTGRWNTEAFF. CDR3 nucleotides: TGTGCCAGCAGCCTTCCGACAGGGAGATGGAACACTGAAGCTTTCTTT.

The chain is built from TRBV6-1 and TRBJ1-1, with a weak D call TRBD1 (6 bases). With 7 bases removed from V and 1 base from J, the gap between germline ends came to 16 bases. CDR3 size: 15 residues. Germline V lookup: CDR1 MNHNS, CDR2 SASEGT. CDR3 sequence: CASTMGGAENTEAFF. For the CDR3, the DNA is TGTGCCAGCACCATGGGGGGGGCAGAGAACACTGAAGCTTTCTTT.

V and J are TRBV9 and TRBJ1-5; 8 positions agree with TRBD1. The V gene's germline CDR1 is SGDLS and CDR2 YYNGEE. The V gene end was trimmed by 4 bases and the J gene end by 6 bases; junction bases not matched to a gene: 9. This CDR3 region has 15 residues. As DNA, the CDR3 is TGTGCCAGCAGCTCCCAGGGGGCGCGGGGTCAGCCCCAGCATTTT. Translating gives CASSSQGARGQPQHF.

The chain employs TRBV7-2 and TRBJ2-7; TRBD1 agrees at 9 bases. CDR3 length: 17 residues. J was trimmed by 3 bases and V by 5 bases; bases with no gene match: 14. The V gene's germline CDR1 is SGHTA and CDR2 FQGNSA. This CDR3 reads CASSHRQGENIVYEQYF. CDR3 nucleotides: TGTGCCAGCAGCCACCGACAGGGGGAGAATATTGTCTACGAGCAGTACTTC.

This clone occurred a few times. The chain employs TRBV5-1 and TRBJ2-5; TRBD2 matches at 11 bases. Losses at the gene ends were 0 bases for V and 3 bases for J; bases not matched to a gene: 7. Germline values: CDR1 SGHRS, CDR2 YFSETQ. The CDR3 runs 17 residues. The CDR3 loop is CASSLAYSGGGEETQYF. The CDR3 DNA sequence: TGCGCCAGCAGCTTGGCCTATAGCGGGGGGGGAGAAGAGACCCAGTACTTC.

This clone has a handful of counts. The chain is built from TRBV15 and TRBJ2-1; a possible D gene is TRBD2 (7 bases). The germline CDR1 and CDR2 sequences are LNHNV and YYDKDF (reference sequence). The CDR3 has 15 amino acids. Trimming took 2 bases from V and 5 from J, leaving 13 bases between them. Here the CDR3 reads CATSRPGEGDNEQFF. The CDR3 nucleotides are TGTGCCACCAGCAGACCAGGGGAGGGGGACAATGAGCAGTTCTTC.

This sequence joins TRBV7-3 and TRBJ2-3; D call uncertain. This CDR3 comprises 14 residues. Germline CDR1 and CDR2: SGHTA and FQGTGA. V lost 4 bases to trimming and J lost 4 bases, with 12 bases between them. CDR3 DNA sequence: TGTGCCAGCAGCTCCCCCAGTATGTCAGATACGCAGTATTTT. This translates into CASSSPSMSDTQYF.

J is TRBJ1-2 and V is TRBV2; D remains ambiguous. Trimming stripped 0 bases from V and 7 bases from J, with 12 bases between. The CDR3 has 14 residues. The germline gives CDR1 SNHLY, CDR2 FYNNEI. The CDR3 sequence: CASSEAGRRAGYTF. CDR3 coding DNA: TGTGCCAGCAGTGAAGCAGGGAGGAGGGCTGGCTACACCTTC. Looking up the rest from reference TRBV2 and TRBJ1-2 gives the full variable domain: EPEVTQTPSHQVTQMGQEVILRCVPISNHLYFYWYRQILGQKVEFLVSFYNNEISEKSEIFDDQFSVERPDGSNFTLKIRSTKLEDSAMYFCASSEAGRRAGYTFGSGTRLTVV.

The chain couples TRBV7-6 to TRBJ1-2; TRBD1 might be the D (5 bases). CDR1 is SGHVS and CDR2 is FNYEAQ in the germline V gene. V lost 1 base and J lost 0, with 9 bases in between. The CDR3 loop spans 15 amino acids. CDR3 region: CASSLEGRANYGYTF. The CDR3 bases are TGTGCCAGCAGCTTAGAAGGCAGGGCTAACTATGGCTACACCTTC.

The gene calls are TRBV5-1 and TRBJ1-1; D perhaps matches TRBD1 (6 bases). CDR3 length: 14 residues. Germline CDR1 SGHRS, CDR2 YFSETQ. V was cut by 1 base and J by 1 base, with 8 bases left in between. The CDR3 DNA reads TGCGCCAGCAGCTTGTCGGGACAGAACACTGAAGCTTTCTTT. This encodes CASSLSGQNTEAFF.

The chain couples TRBV6-1 to TRBJ2-1, with D uncertain. V gave up 6 bases and J gave up 8 bases, with 8 bases separating them. Germline V lookup: CDR1 MNHNS, CDR2 SASEGT. There are 11 residues in the CDR3. The CDR3 DNA follows: TGTGCCAGCAGCCCCCGAGATGAGCAGTTCTTC. It codes for CASSPRDEQFF.

This clone was seen at least ten times. CDR3 DNA: TGTGCCAGCAGCCAAGACAGGACGACTATCACCGGGGAGCTGTTTTTT. As protein: CASSQDRTTITGELFF. The chain employs TRBV4-2 and TRBJ2-2, with D possibly matching TRBD2 (5 bases). The CDR3 spans 16 residues. Germline V CDR1 and CDR2: LGHNA, YNFKEQ. V dropped 0 bases and J dropped 4 bases, with 12 bases sitting between them.

The chain links TRBV18 to TRBJ2-1, with D perhaps TRBD2 (5 bases). The CDR3 covers 15 residues. V lost 3 bases and J lost 9, with 18 bases in between. Germline CDR1 reads KGHSH; CDR2 reads LQKENI. The CDR3 loop is CASSPSSGSKSEQFF. In DNA form, the CDR3 reads TGTGCCAGCTCACCGTCCAGCGGTAGTAAGAGTGAGCAGTTCTTC.

This chain joins TRBV10-3 and TRBJ2-1; TRBD1 agrees at 9 bases. Germline values: CDR1 ENHRY, CDR2 SYGVKD. The CDR3 consists of 15 residues. V shed 2 bases, J shed 8 bases, and the junction held 7 bases outside the gene matches. As DNA, the CDR3 is TGTGCCATCAGTGAGAGACAGGGGGGGGATCATGAGCAGTTCTTC. This translates into CAISERQGGDHEQFF.

As for this clone: The conserved phenylalanine or tryptophan normally closing the CDR3 is absent here, so this likely arose from a read error. The rearrangement links TRBV10-3 to TRBJ2-7; D gene uncertain. The germline CDR1 and CDR2 sequences are ENHRY and SYGVKD. V was shortened by 4 bases and J by 0 bases, with 16 bases between the two germline ends. This CDR3 comprises 16 residues. The CDR3: CAISAQRSHLSYEQYL. CDR3 sequence (DNA): TGTGCCATCAGTGCCCAGCGTAGTCATCTCTCCTACGAGCAGTACCTC.

The chain recombines TRBV28 with TRBJ1-5; TRBD1 aligns across 9 bases. Germline CDR1 MDHEN, CDR2 SYDVKM. The CDR3 contains 16 residues. J lost 1 base, V lost 7 bases, and 8 bases had no gene match. For the CDR3, the DNA is TGTGCCAGCAAAGACACAGGGGGCCGGAGCAATCAGCCCCAGCATTTT. The encoded protein is CASKDTGGRSNQPQHF.

This sequence joins TRBV5-1 and TRBJ2-3; possible D gene TRBD2, 7 bases. Germline CDR1 reads SGHRS; CDR2 reads YFSETQ. The CDR3 length is 15 residues. Trimming took 4 bases from V and 4 from J, leaving 16 bases between them. In DNA form, the CDR3 reads TGCGCCAGCAGCCTCGAGGGAGGGGGGCCAGATACGCAGTATTTT. Translation: CASSLEGGGPDTQYF.

V usage is TRBV4-2 and J usage is TRBJ1-2; D is perhaps TRBD1 (6 bases). Trimming removed 3 bases at V and 6 bases at J, with 20 bases between. The CDR3 is made up of 16 amino acids. CDR1 is LGHNA and CDR2 is YNFKEQ in the germline V gene. Here the CDR3 DNA reads TGTGCCAGCAGCCAGCCTGGGACCGGGACAAAAGATGGCTACACCTTC. It translates to CASSQPGTGTKDGYTF.

This rearrangement joins TRBV5-1 to TRBJ2-3, with a possible D match to TRBD2 (6 bases). Trimming took 0 bases from V and 4 from J, leaving 9 bases between them. The germline V gene has CDR1 SGHRS and CDR2 YFSETQ. The CDR3 covers 14 residues. CDR3 DNA sequence: TGCGCCAGCAGCTTGGGTGGGGGGTCAGATACGCAGTATTTT. Translated, it gives CASSLGGGSDTQYF. Filled out from reference TRBV5-1 and TRBJ2-3, the complete variable domain reads KAGVTQTPRYLIKTRGQQVTLSCSPISGHRSVSWYQQTPGQGLQFLFEYFSETQRNKGNFPGRFSGRQFSNSRSEMNVSTLELGDSALYLCASSLGGGSDTQYFGPGTRLTVL.